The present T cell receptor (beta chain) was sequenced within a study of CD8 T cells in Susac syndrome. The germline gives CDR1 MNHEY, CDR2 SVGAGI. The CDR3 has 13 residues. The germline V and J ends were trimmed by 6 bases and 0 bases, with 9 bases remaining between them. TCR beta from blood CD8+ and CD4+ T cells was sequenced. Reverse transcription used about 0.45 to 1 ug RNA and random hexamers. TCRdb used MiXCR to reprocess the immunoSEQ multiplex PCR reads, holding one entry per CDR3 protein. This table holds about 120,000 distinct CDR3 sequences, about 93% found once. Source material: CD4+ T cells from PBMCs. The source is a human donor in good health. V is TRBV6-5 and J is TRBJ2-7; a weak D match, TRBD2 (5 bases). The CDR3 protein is CASRDSSSYEQYF. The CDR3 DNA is TGTGCCAGCAGGGACTCCAGCTCCTACGAGCAGTACTTC.